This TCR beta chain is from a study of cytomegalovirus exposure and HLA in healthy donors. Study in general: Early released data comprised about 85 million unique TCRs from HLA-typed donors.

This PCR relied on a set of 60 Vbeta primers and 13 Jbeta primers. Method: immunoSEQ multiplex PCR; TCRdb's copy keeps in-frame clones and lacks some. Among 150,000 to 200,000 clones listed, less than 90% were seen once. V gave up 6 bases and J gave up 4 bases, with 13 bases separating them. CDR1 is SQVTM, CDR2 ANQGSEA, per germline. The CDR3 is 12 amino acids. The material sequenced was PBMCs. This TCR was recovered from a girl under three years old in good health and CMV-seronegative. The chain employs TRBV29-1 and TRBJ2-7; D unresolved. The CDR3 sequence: CSVGFPTYEQYF. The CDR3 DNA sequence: TGCAGCGTCGGTTTCCCAACTTACGAGCAGTACTTC.